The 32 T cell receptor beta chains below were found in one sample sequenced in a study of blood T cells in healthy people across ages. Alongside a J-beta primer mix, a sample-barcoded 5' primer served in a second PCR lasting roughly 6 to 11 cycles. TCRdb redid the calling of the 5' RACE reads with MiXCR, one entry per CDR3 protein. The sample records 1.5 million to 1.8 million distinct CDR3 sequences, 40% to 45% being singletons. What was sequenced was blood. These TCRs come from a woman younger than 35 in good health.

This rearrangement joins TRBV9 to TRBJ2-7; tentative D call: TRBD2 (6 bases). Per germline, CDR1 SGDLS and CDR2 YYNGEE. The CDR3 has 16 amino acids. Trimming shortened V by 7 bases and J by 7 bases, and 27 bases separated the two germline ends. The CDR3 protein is CASGRERGVSYNEQYF. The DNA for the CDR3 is TGTGCCAGCGGCCGGGAGCGCGGGGTATCCTACAATGAGCAGTACTTC.

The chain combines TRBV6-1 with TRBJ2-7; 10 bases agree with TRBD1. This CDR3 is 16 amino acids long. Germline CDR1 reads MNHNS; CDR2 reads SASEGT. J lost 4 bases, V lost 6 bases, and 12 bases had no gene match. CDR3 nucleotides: TGTGCCAGCAGCCGTTCGACAGGGGGCGATTCTTACGAGCAGTACTTC. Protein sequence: CASSRSTGGDSYEQYF.

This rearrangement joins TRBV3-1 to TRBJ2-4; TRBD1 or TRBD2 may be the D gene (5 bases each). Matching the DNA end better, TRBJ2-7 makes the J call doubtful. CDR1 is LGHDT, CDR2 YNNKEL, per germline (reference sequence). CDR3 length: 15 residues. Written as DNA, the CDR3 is TGTGCCAGCAGCCAGGGGCGGCGGGCCTCCTACGAGCAGTACTTC. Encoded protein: CASSQGRRASYEQYF.

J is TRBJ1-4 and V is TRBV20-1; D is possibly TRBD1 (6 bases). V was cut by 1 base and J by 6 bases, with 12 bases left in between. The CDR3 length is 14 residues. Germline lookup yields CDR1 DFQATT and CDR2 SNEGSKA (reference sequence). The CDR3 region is CSARVNRDHEKLFF. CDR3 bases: TGCAGTGCTAGAGTGAACAGGGACCATGAAAAACTGTTTTTT.

CDR3 protein: CASSYGGAQETQYF. The CDR3, as DNA: TGTGCCAGCAGTTACGGCGGGGCCCAAGAGACCCAGTACTTC. The rearrangement links TRBV6-6 to TRBJ2-5, with D perhaps matching TRBD2 (6 bases). Germline CDR1 and CDR2: MNHNY and SVGAGI (reference sequence). The length of the CDR3 is 14 residues. Trimming stripped 2 bases from V and 1 base from J, with 8 bases between.

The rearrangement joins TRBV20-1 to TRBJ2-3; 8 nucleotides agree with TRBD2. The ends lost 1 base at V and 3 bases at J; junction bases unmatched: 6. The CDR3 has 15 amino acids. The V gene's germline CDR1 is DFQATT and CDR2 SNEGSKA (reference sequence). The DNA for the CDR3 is TGCAGTGCTAGAGGCGGGGGGCTGGGGACAGATACGCAGTATTTT. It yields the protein CSARGGGLGTDTQYF.

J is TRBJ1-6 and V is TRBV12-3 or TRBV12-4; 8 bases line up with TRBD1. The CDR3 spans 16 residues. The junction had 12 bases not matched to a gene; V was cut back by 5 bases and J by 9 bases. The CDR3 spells CASSPGRQGYSSPLHF. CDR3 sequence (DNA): TGTGCCAGCAGTCCCGGGAGACAGGGGTATTCTTCACCCCTCCACTTT.

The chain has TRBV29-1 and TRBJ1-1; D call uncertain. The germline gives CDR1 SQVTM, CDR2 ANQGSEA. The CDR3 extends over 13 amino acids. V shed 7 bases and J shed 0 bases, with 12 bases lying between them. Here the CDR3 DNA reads TGCAGCGGGGTGAGGCTTATGAACACTGAAGCTTTCTTT. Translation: CSGVRLMNTEAFF.

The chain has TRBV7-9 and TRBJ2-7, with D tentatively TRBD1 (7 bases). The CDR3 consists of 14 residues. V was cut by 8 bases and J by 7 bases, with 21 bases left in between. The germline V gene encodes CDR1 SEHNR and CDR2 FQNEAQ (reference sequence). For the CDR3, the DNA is TGTGCCAGCTCAGGGGGGCGCTCGTACAATGAGCAGTACTTC. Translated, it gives CASSGGRSYNEQYF.

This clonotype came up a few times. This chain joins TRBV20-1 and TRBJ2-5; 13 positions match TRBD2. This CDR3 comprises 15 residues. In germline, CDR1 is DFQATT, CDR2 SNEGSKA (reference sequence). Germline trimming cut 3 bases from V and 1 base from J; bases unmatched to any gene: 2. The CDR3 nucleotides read TGCAGTGCTAGGGGACTAGCGGGGTCCCAAGAGACCCAGTACTTC. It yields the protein CSARGLAGSQETQYF.

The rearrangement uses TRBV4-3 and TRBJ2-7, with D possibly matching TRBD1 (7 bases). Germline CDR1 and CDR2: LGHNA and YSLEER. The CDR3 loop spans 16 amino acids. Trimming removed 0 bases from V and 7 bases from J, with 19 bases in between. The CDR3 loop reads CASSQDAGGLANEQYF. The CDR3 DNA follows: TGCGCCAGCAGCCAAGATGCAGGGGGGTTGGCGAATGAGCAGTACTTC.

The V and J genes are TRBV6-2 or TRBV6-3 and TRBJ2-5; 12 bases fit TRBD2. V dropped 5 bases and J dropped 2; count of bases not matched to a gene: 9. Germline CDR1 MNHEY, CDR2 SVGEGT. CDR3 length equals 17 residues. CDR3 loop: CASSRLLGLAGQETQYF. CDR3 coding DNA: TGTGCCAGCAGTAGGCTCCTTGGACTAGCGGGGCAAGAGACCCAGTACTTC.

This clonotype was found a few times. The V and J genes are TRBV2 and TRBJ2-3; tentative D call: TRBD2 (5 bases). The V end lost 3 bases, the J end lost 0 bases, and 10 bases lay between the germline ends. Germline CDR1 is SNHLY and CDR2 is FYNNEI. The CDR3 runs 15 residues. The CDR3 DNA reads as TGTGCCAGCAGTGAGATCAAGCGGAGCACAGATACGCAGTATTTT. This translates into CASSEIKRSTDTQYF.

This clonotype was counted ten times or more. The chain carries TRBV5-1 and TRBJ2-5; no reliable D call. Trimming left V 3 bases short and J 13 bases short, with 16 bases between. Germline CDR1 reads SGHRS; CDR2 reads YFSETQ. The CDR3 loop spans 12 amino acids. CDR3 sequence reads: CASSSETNIPYF. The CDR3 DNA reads TGCGCCAGCAGCTCCGAGACAAACATACCGTACTTC.

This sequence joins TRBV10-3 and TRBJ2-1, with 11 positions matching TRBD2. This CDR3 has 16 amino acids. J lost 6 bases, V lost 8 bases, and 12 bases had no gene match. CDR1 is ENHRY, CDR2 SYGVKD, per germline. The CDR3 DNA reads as TGTGCCATCGGGACAGTAGCGGGAGGGCGTGTCAATGAGCAGTTCTTC. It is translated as CAIGTVAGGRVNEQFF.

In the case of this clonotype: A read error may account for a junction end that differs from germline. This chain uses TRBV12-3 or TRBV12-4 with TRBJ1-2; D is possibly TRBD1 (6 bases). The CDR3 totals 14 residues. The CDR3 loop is CAGSFSTGLGGYTF. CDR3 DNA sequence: TGTGCCGGCAGTTTTTCAACAGGGCTAGGCGGCTACACCTTC.

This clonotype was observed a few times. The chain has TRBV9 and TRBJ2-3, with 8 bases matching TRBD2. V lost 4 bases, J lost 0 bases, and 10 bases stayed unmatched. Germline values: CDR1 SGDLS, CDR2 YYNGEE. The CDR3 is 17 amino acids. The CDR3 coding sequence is TGTGCCAGCAGCTTCCCGTATACGGGGGGGAGCACAGATACGCAGTATTTT. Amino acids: CASSFPYTGGSTDTQYF.

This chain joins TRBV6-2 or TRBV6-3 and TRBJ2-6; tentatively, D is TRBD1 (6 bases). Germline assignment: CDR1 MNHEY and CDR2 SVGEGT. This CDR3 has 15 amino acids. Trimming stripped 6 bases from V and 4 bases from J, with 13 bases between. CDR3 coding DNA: TGTGCCAGCAGGCAACAGGGATCAGGGGCCAACGTCCTGACTTTC. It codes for CASRQQGSGANVLTF.

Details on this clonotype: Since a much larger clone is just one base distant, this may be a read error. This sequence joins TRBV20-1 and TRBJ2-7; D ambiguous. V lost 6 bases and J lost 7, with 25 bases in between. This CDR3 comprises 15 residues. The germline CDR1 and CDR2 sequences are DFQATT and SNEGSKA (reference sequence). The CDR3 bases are TGCAGTGCCCATAACGAGCGAGAGGCTTGGAATGAGCAGTACTTC. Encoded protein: CSAHNEREAWNEQYF.

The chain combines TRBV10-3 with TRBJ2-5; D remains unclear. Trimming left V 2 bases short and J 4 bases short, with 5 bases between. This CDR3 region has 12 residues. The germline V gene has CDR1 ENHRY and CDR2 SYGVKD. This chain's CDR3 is CAISELSETQYF. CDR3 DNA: TGTGCCATCAGTGAGCTCTCAGAGACCCAGTACTTC.

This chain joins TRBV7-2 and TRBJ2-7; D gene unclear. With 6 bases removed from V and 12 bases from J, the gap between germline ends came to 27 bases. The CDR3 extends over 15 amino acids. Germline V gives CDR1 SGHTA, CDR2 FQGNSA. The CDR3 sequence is CASRQNVWGIAASYF. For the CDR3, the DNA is TGTGCCAGCAGACAAAATGTTTGGGGAATAGCTGCCTCGTACTTC.

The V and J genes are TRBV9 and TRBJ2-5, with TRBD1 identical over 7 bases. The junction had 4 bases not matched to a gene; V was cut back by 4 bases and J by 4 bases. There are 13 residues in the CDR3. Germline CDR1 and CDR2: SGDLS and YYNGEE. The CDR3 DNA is TGTGCCAGCAGCCAGGGGGAAAGAGAGACCCAGTACTTC. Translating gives CASSQGERETQYF.

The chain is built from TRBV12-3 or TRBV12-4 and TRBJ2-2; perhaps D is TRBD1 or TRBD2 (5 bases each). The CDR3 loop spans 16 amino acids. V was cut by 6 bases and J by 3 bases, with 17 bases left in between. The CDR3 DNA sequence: TGTGCCAGCAGCCCGATGGGGGTACTCCACACCGGGGAGCTGTTTTTT. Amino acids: CASSPMGVLHTGELFF.

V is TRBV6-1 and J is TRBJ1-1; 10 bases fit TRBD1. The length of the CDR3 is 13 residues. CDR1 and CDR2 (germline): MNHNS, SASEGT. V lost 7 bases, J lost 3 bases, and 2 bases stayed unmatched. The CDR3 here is CASIGTGDTEAFF. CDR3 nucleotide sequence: TGTGCCAGCATCGGGACAGGGGACACTGAAGCTTTCTTT.

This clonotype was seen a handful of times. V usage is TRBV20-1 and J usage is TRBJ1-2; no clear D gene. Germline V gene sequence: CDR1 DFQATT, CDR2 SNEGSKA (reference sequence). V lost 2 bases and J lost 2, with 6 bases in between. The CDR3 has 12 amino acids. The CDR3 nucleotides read TGCAGTGCTAGACACGGGAACTATGGCTACACCTTC. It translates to CSARHGNYGYTF.

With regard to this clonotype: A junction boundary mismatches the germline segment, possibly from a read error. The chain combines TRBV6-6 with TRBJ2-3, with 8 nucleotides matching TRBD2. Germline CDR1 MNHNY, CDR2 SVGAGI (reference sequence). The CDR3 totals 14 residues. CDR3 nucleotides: TGTGCCAGCAGGCCGGGACTAGGCACAGATGCGCAGTATTTT. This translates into CASRPGLGTDAQYF.

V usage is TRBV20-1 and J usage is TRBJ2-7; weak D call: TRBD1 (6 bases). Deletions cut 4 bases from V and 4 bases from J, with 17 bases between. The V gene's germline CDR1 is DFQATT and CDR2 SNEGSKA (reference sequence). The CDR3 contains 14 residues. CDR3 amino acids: CSATRGAGAYEQYF. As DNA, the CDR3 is TGCAGTGCTACCCGTGGGGCAGGGGCGTACGAGCAGTACTTC.

The chain's CDR3 is CASSYPGTGEKLFF. In nucleotides, the CDR3 is TGTGCCAGCAGTTACCCCGGGACAGGTGAAAAACTGTTTTTT. The chain is built from TRBV6-6 and TRBJ1-4; 8 nucleotides align to TRBD1. CDR3 length: 14 residues. V dropped 2 bases and J dropped 7; count of bases not matched to a gene: 3. In germline, CDR1 is MNHNY, CDR2 SVGAGI (reference sequence).

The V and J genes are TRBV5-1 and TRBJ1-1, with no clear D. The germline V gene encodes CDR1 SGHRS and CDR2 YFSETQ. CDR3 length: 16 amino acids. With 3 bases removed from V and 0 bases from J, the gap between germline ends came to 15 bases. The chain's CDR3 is CASSWNFGPMNTEAFF. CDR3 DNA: TGCGCCAGCAGCTGGAATTTTGGTCCAATGAACACTGAAGCTTTCTTT.

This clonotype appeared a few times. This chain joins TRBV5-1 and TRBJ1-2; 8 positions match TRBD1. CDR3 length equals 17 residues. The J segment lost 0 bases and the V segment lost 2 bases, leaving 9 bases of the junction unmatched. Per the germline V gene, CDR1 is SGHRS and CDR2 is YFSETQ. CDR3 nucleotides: TGCGCCAGCAGCTTTATCCGGGACAGGAGCCCTAACTATGGCTACACCTTC. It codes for CASSFIRDRSPNYGYTF.

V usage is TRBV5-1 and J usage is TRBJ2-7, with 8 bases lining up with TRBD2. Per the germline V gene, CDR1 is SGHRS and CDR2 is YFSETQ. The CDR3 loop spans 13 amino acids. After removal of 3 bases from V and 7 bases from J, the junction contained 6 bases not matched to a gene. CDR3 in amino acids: CASSSPGLEEQYF. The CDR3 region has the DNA TGCGCCAGCAGCTCGCCGGGACTAGAAGAGCAGTACTTC.

CDR3 in amino acids: CASIKTSARNEQFF. CDR3 sequence (DNA): TGTGCCAGCATCAAGACTAGCGCGCGCAATGAGCAGTTCTTC. J is TRBJ2-1 and V is TRBV6-2 or TRBV6-3, with TRBD2 matching 8 bases. The CDR3 totals 14 residues. Germline-derived CDR1 and CDR2 are MNHEY and SVGEGT. V shed 7 bases and J 6 bases; nucleotides not matched to a gene: 8.